This T cell receptor beta chain comes out of a study of T cell responses to AZD1222 COVID-19 vaccine. Whole-study findings and limits: Among vaccine-associated CD4 TCRs, coverage spanned spike, with dominance at 160-218 and 743-854. Two AZD1222 administrations were followed by greater Spike-specific TCR breadth and depth.

The assay was immunoSEQ multiplex PCR, and TCRdb's table has in-frame clones only and misses some. The sample holds approximately 140,000 clones; 80% to 95% are singletons and the top ten take about 4%. Germline V lookup: CDR1 MNHEY, CDR2 SMNVEV (reference sequence). Between the trimmed V and J ends, which lost 5 bases and 5 bases, there was a span of 13 bases. This CDR3 spans 14 amino acids. Regarding this clone: No antigen is known for it.

This TCR was sampled from an adult who received the AZD1222 COVID-19 vaccine. The chain couples TRBV27 to TRBJ1-5, with D possibly TRBD1 on 6 matching bases. Source: peripheral blood, taken 28 days after the second AZD1222 dose. The CDR3 protein is CASSPLGGDQPQHF. CDR3 DNA sequence: TGTGCCAGCAGTCCCCTAGGGGGGGATCAGCCCCAGCATTTT.